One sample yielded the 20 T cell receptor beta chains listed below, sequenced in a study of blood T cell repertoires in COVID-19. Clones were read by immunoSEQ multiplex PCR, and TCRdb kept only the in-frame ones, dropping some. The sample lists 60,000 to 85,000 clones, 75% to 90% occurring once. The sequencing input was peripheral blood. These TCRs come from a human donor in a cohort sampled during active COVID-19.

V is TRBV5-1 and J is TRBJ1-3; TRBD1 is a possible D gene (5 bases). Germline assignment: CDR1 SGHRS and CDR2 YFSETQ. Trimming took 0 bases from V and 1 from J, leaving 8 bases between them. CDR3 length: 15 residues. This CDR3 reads CASSLEAGSGNTIYF. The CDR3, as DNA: TGCGCCAGCAGCTTGGAGGCAGGGTCTGGAAACACCATATATTTT.

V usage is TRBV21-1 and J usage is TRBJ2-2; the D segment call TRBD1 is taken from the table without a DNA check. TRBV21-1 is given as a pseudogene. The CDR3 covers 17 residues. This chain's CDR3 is CASSKEGCRAPTGELFF. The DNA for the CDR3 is TGTGCCAGCAGCAAAGAGGGATGCAGGGCGCCCACCGGGGAGCTGTTTTTT.

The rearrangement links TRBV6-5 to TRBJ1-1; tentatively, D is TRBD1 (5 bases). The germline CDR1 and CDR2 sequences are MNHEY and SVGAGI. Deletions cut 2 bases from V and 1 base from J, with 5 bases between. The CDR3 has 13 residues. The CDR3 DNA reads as TGTGCCAGCAGTTACACAGGGAACACTGAAGCTTTCTTT. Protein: CASSYTGNTEAFF.

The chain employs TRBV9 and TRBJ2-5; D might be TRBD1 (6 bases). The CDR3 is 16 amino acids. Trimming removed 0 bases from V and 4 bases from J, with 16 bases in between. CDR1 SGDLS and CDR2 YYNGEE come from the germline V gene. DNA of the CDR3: TGTGCCAGCAGCGTAGCTTCGGGACACCGAGGAGAGACCCAGTACTTC. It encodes CASSVASGHRGETQYF. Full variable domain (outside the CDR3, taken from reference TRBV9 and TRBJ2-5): DSGVTQTPKHLITATGQRVTLRCSPRSGDLSVYWYQQSLDQGLQFLIQYYNGEERAKGNILERFSAQQFPDLHSELNLSSLELGDSALYFCASSVASGHRGETQYFGPGTRLLVL.

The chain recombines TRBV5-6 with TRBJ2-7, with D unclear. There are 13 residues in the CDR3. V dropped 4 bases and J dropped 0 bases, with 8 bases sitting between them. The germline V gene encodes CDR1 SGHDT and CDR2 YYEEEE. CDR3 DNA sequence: TGTGCCAGCAGCCCTGACATCTCCTACGAGCAGTACTTC. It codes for CASSPDISYEQYF. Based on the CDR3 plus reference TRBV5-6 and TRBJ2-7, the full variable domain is DAGVTQSPTHLIKTRGQQVTLRCSPKSGHDTVSWYQQALGQGPQFIFQYYEEEERQRGNFPDRFSGHQFPNYSSELNVNALLLGDSALYLCASSPDISYEQYFGPGTRLTVT.

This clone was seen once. CDR3 in amino acids: CASSLGEPNTEAFF. The CDR3 region has the DNA TGTGCCAGCAGCCTAGGGGAACCCAACACTGAAGCTTTCTTT. V usage is TRBV28 and J usage is TRBJ1-1; D possibly corresponds to TRBD1 (5 bases). The CDR3 extends over 14 amino acids. V gave up 6 bases and J gave up 2 bases, with 13 bases separating them. The germline gives CDR1 MDHEN, CDR2 SYDVKM. Full variable domain (outside the CDR3, taken from reference TRBV28 and TRBJ1-1): DVKVTQSSRYLVKRTGEKVFLECVQDMDHENMFWYRQDPGLGLRLIYFSYDVKMKEKGDIPEGYSVSREKKERFSLILESASTNQTSMYLCASSLGEPNTEAFFGQGTRLTVV.

The DNA of the CDR3 is TGTGCCAGCAGCCAAGATTGGGGGGGAAATCAGCCCCAGCATTTT. This codes for CASSQDWGGNQPQHF. This chain joins TRBV3-1 (or the pseudogene TRBV3-2) and TRBJ1-5; D is perhaps TRBD1 (5 bases). CDR3 length equals 15 residues. Germline CDR1 reads LGHDT; CDR2 reads YNNKEL (reference sequence). Trimming shortened V by 0 bases and J by 4 bases, and 10 bases separated the two germline ends.

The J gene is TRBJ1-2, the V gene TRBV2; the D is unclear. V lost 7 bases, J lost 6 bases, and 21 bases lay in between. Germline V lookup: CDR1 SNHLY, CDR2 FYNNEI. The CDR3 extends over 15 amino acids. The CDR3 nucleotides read TGTGCCAGCATACACGGGTCGGGGAGGGAGAATGGCTACACCTTC. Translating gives CASIHGSGRENGYTF. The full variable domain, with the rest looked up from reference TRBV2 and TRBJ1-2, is EPEVTQTPSHQVTQMGQEVILRCVPISNHLYFYWYRQILGQKVEFLVSFYNNEISEKSEIFDDQFSVERPDGSNFTLKIRSTKLEDSAMYFCASIHGSGRENGYTFGSGTRLTVV.

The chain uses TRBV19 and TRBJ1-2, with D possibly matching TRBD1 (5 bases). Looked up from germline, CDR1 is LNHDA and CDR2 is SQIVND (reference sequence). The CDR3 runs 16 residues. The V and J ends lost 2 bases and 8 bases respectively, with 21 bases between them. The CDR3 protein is CASSIIRWGTWSGYTF. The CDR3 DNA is TGTGCCAGTAGTATAATTCGGTGGGGCACGTGGTCGGGCTACACCTTC.

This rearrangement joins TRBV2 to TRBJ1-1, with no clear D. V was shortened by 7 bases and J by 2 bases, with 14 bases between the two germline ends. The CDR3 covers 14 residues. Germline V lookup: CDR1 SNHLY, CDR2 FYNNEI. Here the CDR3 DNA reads TGTGCCAGCACTTGGAGGCAGGTCAACACTGAAGCTTTCTTT. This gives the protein CASTWRQVNTEAFF.

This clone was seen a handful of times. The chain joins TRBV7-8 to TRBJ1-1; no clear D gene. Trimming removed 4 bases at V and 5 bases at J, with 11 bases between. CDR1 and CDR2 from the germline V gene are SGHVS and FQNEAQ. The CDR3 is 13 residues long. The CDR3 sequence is CASSSITGTEAFF. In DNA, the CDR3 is TGTGCCAGCAGCTCGATTACGGGGACTGAAGCTTTCTTT.

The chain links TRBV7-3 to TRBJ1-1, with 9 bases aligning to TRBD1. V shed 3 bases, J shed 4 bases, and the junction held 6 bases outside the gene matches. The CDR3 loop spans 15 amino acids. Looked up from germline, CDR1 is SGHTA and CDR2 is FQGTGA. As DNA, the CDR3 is TGTGCCAGCAGCTTCTTCGGACAGGGGAGCACTGAAGCTTTCTTT. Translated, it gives CASSFFGQGSTEAFF. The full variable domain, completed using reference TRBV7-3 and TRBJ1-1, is GAGVSQTPSNKVTEKGKYVELRCDPISGHTALYWYRQSLGQGPEFLIYFQGTGAADDSGLPNDRFFAVRPEGSVSTLKIQRTERGDSAVYLCASSFFGQGSTEAFFGQGTRLTVV.

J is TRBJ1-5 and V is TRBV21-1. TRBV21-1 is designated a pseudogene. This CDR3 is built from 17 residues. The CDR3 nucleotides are TGTGCCAGCATACAAAGGGGGGGTGGGAGGCTTAATCAGCCCCAGCATTTT. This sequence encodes CASIQRGGGRLNQPQHF.

This chain's CDR3 is CASSYSGQVRGHGYTF. The CDR3 DNA reads as TGTGCCAGCAGTTACTCCGGACAGGTCAGGGGGCATGGCTACACCTTC. The rearrangement uses TRBV6-5 and TRBJ1-2, with 8 bases matching TRBD1. Trimming cost V 0 bases and J 6 bases; bases outside gene matches: 9. This CDR3 spans 16 amino acids. Germline CDR1 is MNHEY and CDR2 is SVGAGI.

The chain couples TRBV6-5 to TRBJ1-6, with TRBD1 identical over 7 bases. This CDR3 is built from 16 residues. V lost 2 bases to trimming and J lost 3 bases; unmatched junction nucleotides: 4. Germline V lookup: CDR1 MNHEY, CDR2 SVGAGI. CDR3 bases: TGTGCCAGCAGTTACATCGGGACAGTCTATAATTCACCCCTCCACTTT. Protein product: CASSYIGTVYNSPLHF.

Written as DNA, the CDR3 is TGTGCCATCAGTGATTCGGACAGGGGTTCCAACGAGCAGTACTTC. Its translation is CAISDSDRGSNEQYF. The rearrangement joins TRBV10-3 to TRBJ2-7; 9 bases match TRBD1. Losses at the gene ends were 3 bases for V and 5 bases for J; bases not matched to a gene: 8. The CDR3 is 15 amino acids. CDR1 is ENHRY, CDR2 SYGVKD, per germline.

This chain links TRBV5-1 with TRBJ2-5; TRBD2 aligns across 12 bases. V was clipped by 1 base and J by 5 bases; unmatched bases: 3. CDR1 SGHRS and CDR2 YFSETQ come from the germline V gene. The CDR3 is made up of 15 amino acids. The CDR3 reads CASSLSSGGAETQYF. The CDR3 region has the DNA TGCGCCAGCAGCTTGTCTAGCGGGGGGGCGGAGACCCAGTACTTC.

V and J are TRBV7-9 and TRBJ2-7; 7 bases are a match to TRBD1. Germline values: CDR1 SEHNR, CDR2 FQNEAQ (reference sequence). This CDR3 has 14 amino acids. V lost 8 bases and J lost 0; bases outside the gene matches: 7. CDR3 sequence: CASSGDSYSYEQYF. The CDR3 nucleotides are TGTGCCAGCTCAGGGGACAGCTACTCCTACGAGCAGTACTTC.

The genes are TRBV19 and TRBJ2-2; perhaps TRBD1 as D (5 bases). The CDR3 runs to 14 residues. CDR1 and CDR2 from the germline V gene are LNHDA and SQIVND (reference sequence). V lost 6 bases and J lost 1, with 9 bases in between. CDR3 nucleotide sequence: TGTGCCAGTAGCTCCCAGGGGAACACCGGGGAGCTGTTTTTT. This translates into CASSSQGNTGELFF.

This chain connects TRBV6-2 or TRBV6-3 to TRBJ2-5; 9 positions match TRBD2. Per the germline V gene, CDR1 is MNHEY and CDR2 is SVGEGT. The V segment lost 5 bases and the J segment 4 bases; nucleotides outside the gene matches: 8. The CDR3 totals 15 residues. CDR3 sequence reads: CASSPPGTSSETQYF. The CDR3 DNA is TGTGCCAGCAGTCCACCTGGGACTAGCTCAGAGACCCAGTACTTC.